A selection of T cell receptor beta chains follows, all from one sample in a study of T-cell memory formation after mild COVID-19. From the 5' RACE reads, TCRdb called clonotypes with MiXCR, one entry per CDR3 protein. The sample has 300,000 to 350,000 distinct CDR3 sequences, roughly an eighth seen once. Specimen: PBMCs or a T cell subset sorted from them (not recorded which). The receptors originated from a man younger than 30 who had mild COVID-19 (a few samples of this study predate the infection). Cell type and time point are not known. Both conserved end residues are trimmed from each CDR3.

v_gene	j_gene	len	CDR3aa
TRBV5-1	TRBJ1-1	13	ASSSGIGTNTEAF
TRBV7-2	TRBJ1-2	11	ASSLPGADGYT
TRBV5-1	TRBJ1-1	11	ASSPEGNTEAF
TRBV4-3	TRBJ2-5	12	ASSQDWSRETQY
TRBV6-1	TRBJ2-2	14	ASSENPGINTGELF
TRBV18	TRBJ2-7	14	ASSPLYGTGAYEQY
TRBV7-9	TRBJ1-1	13	ASIGGVGGETEAF
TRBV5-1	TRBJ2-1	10	ASRRQGGAPF
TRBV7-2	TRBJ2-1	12	ASSLLGSYNEQF
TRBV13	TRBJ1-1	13	ASSPGWGQNTEAF
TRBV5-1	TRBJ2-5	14	ASSLFLGSGRETQY
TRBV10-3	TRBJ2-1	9	AISESYEQF
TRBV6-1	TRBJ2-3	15	ASSGELAGGLTDTQY
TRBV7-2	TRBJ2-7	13	ASSSMGTGQFEQY
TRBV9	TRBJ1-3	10	ASSASGNTIY
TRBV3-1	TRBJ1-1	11	ASSQGGATEAF
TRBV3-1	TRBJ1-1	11	ASSQGTGAEAF
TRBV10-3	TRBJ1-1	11	AIRGQGMGEAF
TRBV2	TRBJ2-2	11	ASSETGTGELF
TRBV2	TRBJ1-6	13	ASSEGTGEGSPLH
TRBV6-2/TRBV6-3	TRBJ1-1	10	ASGRQSAEAF
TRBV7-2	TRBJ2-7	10	ASSLGFPEQY
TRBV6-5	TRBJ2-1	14	ASSYAGLAGANEQF
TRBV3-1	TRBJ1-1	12	ASSQYGADTEAF
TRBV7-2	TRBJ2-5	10	ASSSKEETQY
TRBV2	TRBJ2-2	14	ASTRQGLSNTGELF
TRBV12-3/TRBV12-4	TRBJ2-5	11	ANSLGGRETQY
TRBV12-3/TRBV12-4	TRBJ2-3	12	ASTRAALTDTQY
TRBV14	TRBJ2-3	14	ASSRGTSGDRDTQY